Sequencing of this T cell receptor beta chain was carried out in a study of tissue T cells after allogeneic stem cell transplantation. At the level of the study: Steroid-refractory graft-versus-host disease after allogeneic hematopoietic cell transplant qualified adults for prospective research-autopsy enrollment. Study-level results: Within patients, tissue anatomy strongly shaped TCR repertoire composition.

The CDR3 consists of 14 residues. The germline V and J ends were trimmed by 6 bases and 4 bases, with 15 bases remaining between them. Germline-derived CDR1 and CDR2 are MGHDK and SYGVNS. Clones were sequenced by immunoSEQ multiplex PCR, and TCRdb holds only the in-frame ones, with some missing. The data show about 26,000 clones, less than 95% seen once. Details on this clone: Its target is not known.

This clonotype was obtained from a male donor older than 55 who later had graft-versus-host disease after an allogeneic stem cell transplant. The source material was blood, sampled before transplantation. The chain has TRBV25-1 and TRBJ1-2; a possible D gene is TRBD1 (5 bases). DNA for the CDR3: TGTGCCAGCAGCAGTCCCCTCGACAGCTATGGCTACACCTTC. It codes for CASSSPLDSYGYTF.